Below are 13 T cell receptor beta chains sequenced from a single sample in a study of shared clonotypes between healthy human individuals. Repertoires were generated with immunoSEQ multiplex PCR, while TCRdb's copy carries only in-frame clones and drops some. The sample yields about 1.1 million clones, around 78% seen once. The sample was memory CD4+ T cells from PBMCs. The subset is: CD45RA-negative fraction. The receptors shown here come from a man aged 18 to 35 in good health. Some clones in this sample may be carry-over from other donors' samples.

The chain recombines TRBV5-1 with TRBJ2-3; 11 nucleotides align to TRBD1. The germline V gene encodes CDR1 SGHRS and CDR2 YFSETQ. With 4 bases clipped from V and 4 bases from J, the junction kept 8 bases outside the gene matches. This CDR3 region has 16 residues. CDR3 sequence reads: CASSPRPGQGADTQYF. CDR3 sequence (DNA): TGCGCCAGCAGCCCAAGACCGGGACAGGGGGCAGATACGCAGTATTTT.

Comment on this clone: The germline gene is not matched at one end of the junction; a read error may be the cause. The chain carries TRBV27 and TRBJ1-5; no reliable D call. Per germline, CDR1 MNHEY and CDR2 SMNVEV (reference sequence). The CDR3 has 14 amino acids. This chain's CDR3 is CASRLGESNQPQHF. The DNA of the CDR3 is TGTGCCAGCCGTTTAGGAGAGAGCAATCAGCCCCAGCATTTT.

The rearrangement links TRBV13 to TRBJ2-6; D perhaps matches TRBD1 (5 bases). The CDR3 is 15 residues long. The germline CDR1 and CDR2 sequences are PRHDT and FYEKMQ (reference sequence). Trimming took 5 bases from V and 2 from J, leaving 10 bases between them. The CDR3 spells CASSVRQTGANVLTF. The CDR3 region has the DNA TGTGCCAGCAGCGTGCGACAGACTGGGGCCAACGTCCTGACTTTC. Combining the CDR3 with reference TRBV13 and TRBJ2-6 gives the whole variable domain AAGVIQSPRHLIKEKRETATLKCYPIPRHDTVYWYQQGPGQDPQFLISFYEKMQSDKGSIPDRFSAQQFSDYHSELNMSSLELGDSALYFCASSVRQTGANVLTFGAGSRLTVL.

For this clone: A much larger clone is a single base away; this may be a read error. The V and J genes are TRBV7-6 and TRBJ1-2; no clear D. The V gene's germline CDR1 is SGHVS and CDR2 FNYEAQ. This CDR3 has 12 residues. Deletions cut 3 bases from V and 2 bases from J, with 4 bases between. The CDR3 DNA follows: TGTGCCAGCAGCTTCCAGAACTATGGCTACACCTTC. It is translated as CASSFQNYGYTF.

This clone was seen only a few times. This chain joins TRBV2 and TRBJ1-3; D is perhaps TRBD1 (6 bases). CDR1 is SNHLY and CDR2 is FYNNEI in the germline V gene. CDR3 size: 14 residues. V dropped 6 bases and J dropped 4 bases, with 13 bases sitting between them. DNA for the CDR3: TGTGCCAGCAGCCTACAGGGTGGCGGAAACACCATATATTTT. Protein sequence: CASSLQGGGNTIYF.

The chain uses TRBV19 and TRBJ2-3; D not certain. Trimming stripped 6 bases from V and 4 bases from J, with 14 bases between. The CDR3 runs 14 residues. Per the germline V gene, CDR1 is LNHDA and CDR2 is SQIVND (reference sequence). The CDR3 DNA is TGTGCCAGTAGGCCTCGGTCTTGGGCAGATACGCAGTATTTT. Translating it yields CASRPRSWADTQYF.

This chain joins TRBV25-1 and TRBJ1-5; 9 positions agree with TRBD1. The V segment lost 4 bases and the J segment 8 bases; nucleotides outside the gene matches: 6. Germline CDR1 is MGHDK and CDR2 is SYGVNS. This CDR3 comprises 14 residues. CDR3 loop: CASSGDRGVEPQHF. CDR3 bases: TGTGCCAGCAGTGGTGACAGGGGGGTGGAGCCCCAGCATTTT.

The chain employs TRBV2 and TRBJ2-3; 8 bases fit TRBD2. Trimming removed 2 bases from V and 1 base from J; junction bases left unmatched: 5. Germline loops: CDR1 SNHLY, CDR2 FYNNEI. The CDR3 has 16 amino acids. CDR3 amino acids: CASSEMGAGGTDTQYF. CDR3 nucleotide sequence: TGTGCCAGCAGTGAAATGGGAGCGGGAGGCACAGATACGCAGTATTTT.

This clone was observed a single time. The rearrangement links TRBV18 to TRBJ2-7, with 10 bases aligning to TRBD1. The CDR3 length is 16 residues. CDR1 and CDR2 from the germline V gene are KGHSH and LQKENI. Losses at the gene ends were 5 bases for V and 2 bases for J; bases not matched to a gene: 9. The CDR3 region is CASSSWGQGSAYEQYF. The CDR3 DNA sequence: TGTGCCAGCTCATCCTGGGGACAGGGGTCCGCCTACGAGCAGTACTTC.

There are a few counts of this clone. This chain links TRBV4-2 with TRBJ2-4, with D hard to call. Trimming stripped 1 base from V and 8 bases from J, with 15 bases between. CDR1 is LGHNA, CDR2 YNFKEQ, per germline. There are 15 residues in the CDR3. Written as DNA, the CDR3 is TGTGCCAGCAGCCAAGGGACCCCCGAGATGGACATTCAGTACTTC. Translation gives CASSQGTPEMDIQYF.

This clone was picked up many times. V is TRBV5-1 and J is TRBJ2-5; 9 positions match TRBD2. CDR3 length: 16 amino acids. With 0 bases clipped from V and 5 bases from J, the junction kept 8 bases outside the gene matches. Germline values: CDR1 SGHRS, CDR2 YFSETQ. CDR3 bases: TGCGCCAGCAGCTTGGGGCTAGCGGGGCCCGAGGAGACCCAGTACTTC. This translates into CASSLGLAGPEETQYF.

The CDR3 reads CASSVELAGETQYF. Here the CDR3 DNA reads TGTGCCAGCAGCGTAGAACTAGCGGGAGAGACCCAGTACTTC. The V gene is TRBV9, the J gene TRBJ2-5; 9 bases line up with TRBD2. Per germline, CDR1 SGDLS and CDR2 YYNGEE. The CDR3 runs 14 residues. Trimming removed 0 bases from V and 4 bases from J; junction bases left unmatched: 1.

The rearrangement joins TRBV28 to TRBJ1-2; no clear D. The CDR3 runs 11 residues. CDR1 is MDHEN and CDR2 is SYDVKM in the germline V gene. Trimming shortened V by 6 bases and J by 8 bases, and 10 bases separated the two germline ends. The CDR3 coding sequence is TGTGCCAGCAGCCTACGGAGCGGCTACACCTTC. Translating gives CASSLRSGYTF.